Below, one TCR beta chain is given with its context. Its target is unknown. The source of the sample is a study of T-cell reconstitution after alpha-beta-depleted transplantation in children. Study-wide points: T-cell counts and diversity at one year following transplant were attributed mainly to newly produced T cells. Roughly two months post-transplant, alpha-beta T cells reportedly originated from several hundred graft clones that had expanded.

The CDR3 is 12 amino acids. Trimming removed 6 bases at V and 1 base at J, with 6 bases between. Germline V lookup: CDR1 SNHLY, CDR2 FYNNEI. Unique molecular identifiers were used to barcode this TCRbeta library. TCRdb re-analysed the PCR reads in MiXCR, keeping a single row per CDR3 protein. This sample has approximately 210,000 distinct CDR3 sequences; under 20% occur once, and the top ten carry just under 45%. This sample comprised PBMCs, mostly from graft donor cells, obtained 360 days after TCRalphabeta/CD19-depleted stem cell transplant. The gene calls are TRBV2 and TRBJ1-1; D uncertain. The receptor was derived from a male patient aged 2-9 years who had a stem cell transplant for acute lymphoblastic leukemia, so the T cells may come from the graft donor. CDR3 bases: TGTGCCAGCAGACGACAGAACACTGAAGCTTTCTTT. This translates into CASRRQNTEAFF.